The present entry profiles one TCR beta chain with its context. Only in-frame clones appear in the TCRdb table, and some are missing; sequencing was by immunoSEQ multiplex PCR. Of around 180,000 clones listed, under 90% were seen once; the top ten hold 18%. This record comes from a study of blood T cell repertoires in COVID-19. About the research overall: Sample material is recorded as cDNA or gDNA derived from T cells, B-cell-depleted T cells, or PBMCs.

The CDR3 loop spans 15 amino acids. CDR1 is MDHEN, CDR2 SYDVKM, per germline. V gave up 2 bases and J gave up 9 bases, with 14 bases separating them. The sample comprised peripheral blood. The TCR was taken from a person aged 70 to 79 with COVID-19, enrolled during active disease. V and J are TRBV28 and TRBJ1-6, with a tentative D call TRBD1 (5 bases). The CDR3 is CASSLRGRLASPLHF. The CDR3 DNA reads as TGTGCCAGCAGTTTAAGGGGCAGGCTCGCTTCACCCCTCCACTTT.